This entry is about one TCR beta chain. These data are taken from a study of T-cell memory formation after mild COVID-19. Using its own MiXCR run on the 5' RACE reads, TCRdb lists one record per CDR3 protein. The repertoire includes approximately 350,000 distinct CDR3 sequences, around 27% of them detected once, and approximately 15% sits in the top ten. Trimming removed 6 bases from V and 3 bases from J; junction bases left unmatched: 8. CDR3 length: 14 residues. The germline V gene has CDR1 MNHNS and CDR2 SASEGT. Input material: PBMCs or a T cell subset sorted from them (not recorded which). The gene calls are TRBV6-1 and TRBJ2-7, with TRBD1 identical over 7 bases. The TCR originated in an adult woman who had mild COVID-19 (a few samples of this study predate the infection). Cell type and time point are not known. The CDR3 sequence is CASSLTGTDYEQYF. The CDR3 region has the DNA TGTGCCAGCAGCCTCACCGGGACAGACTACGAGCAGTACTTC.